The subject of this entry is one TCR beta chain. Only in-frame clones appear in the TCRdb table, and some are missing; sequencing was by immunoSEQ multiplex PCR. The sample lists around 80,000 clones, 93% seen once, with 0.2% to 0.25% in the top ten. The V end was cut by 2 bases, the J end by 2 bases, with 10 bases between. Germline V gene sequence: CDR1 SGHDT, CDR2 YYEEEE. The CDR3 has 14 amino acids. These data originate in a study of technical replicates of blood from a handful of donors. The TCR sequence derives from a human donor in good health. Sequenced sample: T cells isolated from PBMCs. This chain joins TRBV5-6 and TRBJ1-1; TRBD1 might be the D (5 bases). CDR3 nucleotide sequence: TGTGCCAGCAGCTTTGCGGGGGGTAACACTGAAGCTTTCTTT. The encoded protein is CASSFAGGNTEAFF. The variable domain in full, with the rest retrieved from reference TRBV5-6 and TRBJ1-1, is DAGVTQSPTHLIKTRGQQVTLRCSPKSGHDTVSWYQQALGQGPQFIFQYYEEEERQRGNFPDRFSGHQFPNYSSELNVNALLLGDSALYLCASSFAGGNTEAFFGQGTRLTVV.